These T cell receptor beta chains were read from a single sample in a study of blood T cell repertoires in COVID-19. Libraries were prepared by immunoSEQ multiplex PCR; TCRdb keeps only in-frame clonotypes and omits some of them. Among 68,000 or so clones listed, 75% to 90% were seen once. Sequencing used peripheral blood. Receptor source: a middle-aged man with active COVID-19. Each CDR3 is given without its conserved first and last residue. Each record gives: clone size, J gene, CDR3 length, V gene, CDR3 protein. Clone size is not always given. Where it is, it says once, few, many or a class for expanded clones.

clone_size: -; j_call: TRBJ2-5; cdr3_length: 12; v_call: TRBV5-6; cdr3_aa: ASTPGTPVGTQY
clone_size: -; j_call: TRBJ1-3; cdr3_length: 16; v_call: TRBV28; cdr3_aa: ASTIARDRGYSGNTIY
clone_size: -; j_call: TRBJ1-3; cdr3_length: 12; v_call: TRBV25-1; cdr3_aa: ASREDTAGNTIY
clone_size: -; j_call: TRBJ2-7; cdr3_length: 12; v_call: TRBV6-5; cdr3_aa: ASSRGQGTYEQY
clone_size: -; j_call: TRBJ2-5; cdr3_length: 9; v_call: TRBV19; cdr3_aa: ASRLEETQY
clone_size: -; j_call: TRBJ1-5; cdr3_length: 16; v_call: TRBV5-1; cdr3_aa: ASSLVPGGSASNQPQH
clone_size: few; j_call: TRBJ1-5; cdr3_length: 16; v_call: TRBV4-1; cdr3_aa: ASSQKTGIISLNQPQH
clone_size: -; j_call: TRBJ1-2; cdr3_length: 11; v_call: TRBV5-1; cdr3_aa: ASSEGQGGGYT
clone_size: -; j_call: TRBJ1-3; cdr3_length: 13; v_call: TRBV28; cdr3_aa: ASTFGPYSGNTIY
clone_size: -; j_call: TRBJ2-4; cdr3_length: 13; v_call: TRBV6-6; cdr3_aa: ASSYPREAKNIQY
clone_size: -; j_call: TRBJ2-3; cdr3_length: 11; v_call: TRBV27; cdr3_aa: ATTGGSTDTQY
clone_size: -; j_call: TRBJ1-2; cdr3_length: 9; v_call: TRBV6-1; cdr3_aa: ASSEALLQA
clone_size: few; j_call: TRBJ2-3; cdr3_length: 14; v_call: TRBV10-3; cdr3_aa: AISEPLSGSTDTQY
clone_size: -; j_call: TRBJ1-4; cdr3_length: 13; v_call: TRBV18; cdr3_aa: ASSPLRVTNEKLF
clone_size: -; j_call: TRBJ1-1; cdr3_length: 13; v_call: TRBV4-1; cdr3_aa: ASSFSQNQNTEAF
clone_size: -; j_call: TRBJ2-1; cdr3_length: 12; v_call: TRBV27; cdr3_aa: ASSWTGQHNEQF
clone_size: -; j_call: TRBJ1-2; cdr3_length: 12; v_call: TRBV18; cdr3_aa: ASSPEAGSYGYT
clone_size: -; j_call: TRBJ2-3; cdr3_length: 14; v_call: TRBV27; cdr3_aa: ASSQLAGGWTDTQY
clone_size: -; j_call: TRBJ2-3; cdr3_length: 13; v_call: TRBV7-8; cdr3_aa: ASSPRRIRTDTQY
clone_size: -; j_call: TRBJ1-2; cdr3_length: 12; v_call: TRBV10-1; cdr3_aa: ASSPGTGNYGYT
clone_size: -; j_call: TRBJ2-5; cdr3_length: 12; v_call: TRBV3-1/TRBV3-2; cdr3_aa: ASSPTGKVETQY
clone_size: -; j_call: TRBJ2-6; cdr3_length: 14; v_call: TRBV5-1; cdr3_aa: ASSLGRVSGANVLT
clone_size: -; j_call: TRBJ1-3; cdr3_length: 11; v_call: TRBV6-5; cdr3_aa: AAGTGGRNTIY
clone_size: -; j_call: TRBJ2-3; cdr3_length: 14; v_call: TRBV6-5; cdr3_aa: ASSYDSGGSTDTQY
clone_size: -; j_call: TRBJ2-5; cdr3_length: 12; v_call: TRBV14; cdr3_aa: ASSQYAGAETQY
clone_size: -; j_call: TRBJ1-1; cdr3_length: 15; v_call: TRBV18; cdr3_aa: ASSPRGQGAQGTEAF
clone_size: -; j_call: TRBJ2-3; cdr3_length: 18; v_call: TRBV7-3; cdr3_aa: ASSQTSIPLAGGNTDTQY
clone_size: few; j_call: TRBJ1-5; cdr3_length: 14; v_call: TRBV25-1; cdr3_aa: ASSVNRDRVHQPQH
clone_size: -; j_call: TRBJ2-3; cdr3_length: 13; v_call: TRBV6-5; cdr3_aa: ASSYDGSPGLEKY
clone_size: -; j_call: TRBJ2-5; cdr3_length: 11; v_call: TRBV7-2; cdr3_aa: ASSTGQQETQY
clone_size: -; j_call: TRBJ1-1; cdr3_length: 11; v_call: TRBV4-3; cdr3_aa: ASRNRGNTEAF
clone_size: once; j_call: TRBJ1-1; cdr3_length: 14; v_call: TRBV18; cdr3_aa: ASSRGGTGANTEAF
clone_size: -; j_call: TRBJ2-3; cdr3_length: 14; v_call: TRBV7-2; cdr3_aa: ASSLVPDSLTDTQY
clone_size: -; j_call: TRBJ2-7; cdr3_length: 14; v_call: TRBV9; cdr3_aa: ASSVGQGAPTYEQY
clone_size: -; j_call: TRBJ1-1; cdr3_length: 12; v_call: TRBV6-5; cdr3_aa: ASRMGQGNTEAF
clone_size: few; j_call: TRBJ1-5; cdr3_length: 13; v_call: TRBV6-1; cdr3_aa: ASSELAGGNQPQH
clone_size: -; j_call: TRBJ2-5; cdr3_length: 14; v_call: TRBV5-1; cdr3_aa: ASSLAPSGGGETQY
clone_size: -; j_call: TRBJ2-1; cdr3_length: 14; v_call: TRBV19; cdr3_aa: ASSTTGGALANEQF
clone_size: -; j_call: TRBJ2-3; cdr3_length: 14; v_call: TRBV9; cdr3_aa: ASSVGSSGGTDTQY
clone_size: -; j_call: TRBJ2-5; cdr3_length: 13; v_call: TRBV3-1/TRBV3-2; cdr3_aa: ASSPPTSRSETQY
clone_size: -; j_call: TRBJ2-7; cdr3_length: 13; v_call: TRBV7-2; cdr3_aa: ASSLGTGGSYEQY
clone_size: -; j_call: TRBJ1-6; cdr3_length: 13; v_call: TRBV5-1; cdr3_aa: ASSLGGVANSPLH
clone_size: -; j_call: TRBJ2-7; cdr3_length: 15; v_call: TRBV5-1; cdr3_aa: ASSLTARTQVSHEQY
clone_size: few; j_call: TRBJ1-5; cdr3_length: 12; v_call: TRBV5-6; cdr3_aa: ASSFWGPNQPQH
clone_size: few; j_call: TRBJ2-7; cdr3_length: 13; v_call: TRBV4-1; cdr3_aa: ASSQEGRSSYEQY